This T cell receptor beta chain derives from a study of shared clonotypes between healthy human individuals. CD8 memory comprised CD45RO+ plus CCR7-negative CD45RA+ TemRA cells. The CDR3 loop spans 13 amino acids. V lost 4 bases and J lost 11, with 17 bases in between. The germline V gene encodes CDR1 MNHEY and CDR2 SVGAGI. Every immunoSEQ plate was one replicate of a subset's evenly spread DNA. The repertoire was sequenced with immunoSEQ multiplex PCR; TCRdb's copy has only in-frame clones and lacks some. The sample carries 100,000 to 130,000 clones, 68% recorded once. This chain connects TRBV6-5 to TRBJ1-1; D gene ambiguous. The material sequenced was memory CD8+ T cells sorted from blood. Regarding subset: CD45RO+ cells pooled with CCR7-negative TemRA cells. The source of this sequence is a young woman in good health. CDR3 in amino acids: CASSSGRRFQAFF. The CDR3 region has the DNA TGTGCCAGCAGTTCCGGACGGCGGTTTCAGGCTTTCTTT.